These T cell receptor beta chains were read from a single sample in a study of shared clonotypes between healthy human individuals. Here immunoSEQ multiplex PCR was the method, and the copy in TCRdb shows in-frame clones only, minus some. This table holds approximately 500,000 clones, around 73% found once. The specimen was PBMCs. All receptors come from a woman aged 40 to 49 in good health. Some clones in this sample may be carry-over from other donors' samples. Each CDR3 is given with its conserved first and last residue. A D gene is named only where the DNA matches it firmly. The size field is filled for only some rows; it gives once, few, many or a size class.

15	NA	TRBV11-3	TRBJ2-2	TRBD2	TGTGCCAGCAGCCAAGGACTAGCGGGGTTGGGGGAGCTGTTTTTT	CASSQGLAGLGELFF
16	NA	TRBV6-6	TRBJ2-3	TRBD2	TGTGCCAGCAGACATAGACTAGCGGGAGGGGCGGATACGCAGTATTTT	CASRHRLAGGADTQYF
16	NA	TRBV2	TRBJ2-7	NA	TGTGCCAGCAGGGGGGCGAAGATAGGGGTGGATTACGAGCAGTACTTC	CASRGAKIGVDYEQYF
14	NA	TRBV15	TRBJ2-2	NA	TGTGCCACCAGCAGAGATTTAAGGAGCGGGGAGCTGTTTTTT	CATSRDLRSGELFF
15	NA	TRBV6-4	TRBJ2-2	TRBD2	TGTGCCAGCAGTGAAATAGCGGGAGAATCCGGGGAGCTGTTTTTT	CASSEIAGESGELFF
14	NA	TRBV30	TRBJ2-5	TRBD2	TGTGCCTGGAGTGAAATTAGCGGGGAAGAGACCCAGTACTTC	CAWSEISGEETQYF
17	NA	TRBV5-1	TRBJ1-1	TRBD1	TGCGCCAGCAGCCCTGGACAGGGGAGGGGTTGGGGCACTGAAGCTTTCTTT	CASSPGQGRGWGTEAFF
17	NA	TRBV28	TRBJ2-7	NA	TGTGCCAGCAGTCAACCTTCGGGACCGATAAGCTCCTACGAGCAGTACTTC	CASSQPSGPISSYEQYF
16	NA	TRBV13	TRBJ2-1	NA	TGTGCCAGCAGCTTCGGCAGGTCGAGCTCCTACAATGAGCAGTTCTTC	CASSFGRSSSYNEQFF
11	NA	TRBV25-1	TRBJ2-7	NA	TGTGCCAGCAGTGAATTGGAAGAGCAGTACTTC	CASSELEEQYF
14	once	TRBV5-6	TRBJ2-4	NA	TGTGCCAGCAGCTTAGGCGGGGCCAAAAACATTCAGTACTTC	CASSLGGAKNIQYF
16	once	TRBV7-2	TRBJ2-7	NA	TGTGCCAGCAGTCAATATTTCTCGGGAATCACCTACGAGCAGTACTTC	CASSQYFSGITYEQYF
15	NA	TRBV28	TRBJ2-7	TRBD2	TGTGCCAGCAGCCCCAGCGGGAGGGCCGTTTACGAGCAGTACTTC	CASSPSGRAVYEQYF
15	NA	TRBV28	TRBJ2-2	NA	TGTGCCAGCACCTCCCCAGGGGACGACACCGGGGAGCTGTTTTTT	CASTSPGDDTGELFF